Each of the 10 T cell receptor beta chains below was sequenced from the same sample in a study of T cell repertoires in aging, cancer and after chemotherapy. Rearranged V-D-J TRB sequences were amplified with a mixed TRB-A/B primer pool. TCRdb redid the calling of the multiplex PCR reads with MiXCR, one entry per CDR3 protein. The data hold thousands of distinct CDR3 sequences, with 25% to 30% observed a single time. The template was genomic DNA from peripheral blood, not RNA. The sequenced material came from blood. The source is a human donor in good health.

Note on this clonotype: One base away lies a much larger clone, so this may be a sequencing read error. This sequence joins TRBV6-5 and TRBJ2-2; D gene unclear. This CDR3 is 13 amino acids long. CDR1 MNHEY and CDR2 SVGAGI come from the germline V gene. The CDR3 is CAISYTRTGELFF. For the CDR3, the DNA is TGTGCCATCAGTTACACCCGCACCGGGGAGCTGTTTTTT.

The V gene is TRBV28, the J gene TRBJ1-2; TRBD1 is a possible D gene (5 bases). Germline V gene lookup returns CDR1 MDHEN and CDR2 SYDVKM. The V gene lost 7 bases and the J gene lost 4 bases, with 10 bases spanning the gap. The CDR3 spans 12 residues. The CDR3 nucleotides read TGTGCCAGCATGGGGCAGTTCTATGGCTACACCTTC. This translates into CASMGQFYGYTF.

The chain combines TRBV6-2 or TRBV6-3 with TRBJ2-2; 11 bases agree with TRBD2. The CDR3 covers 15 residues. J was trimmed by 6 bases and V by 6 bases; bases with no gene match: 6. Per the germline V gene, CDR1 is MNHEY and CDR2 is SVGEGT. CDR3 protein: CASRTSGSWSGELFF. CDR3 bases: TGTGCCAGCAGAACTAGCGGGAGTTGGTCCGGGGAGCTGTTTTTT.

Within the sample, this clonotype is medium-sized. The V and J genes are TRBV12-3 or TRBV12-4 and TRBJ2-7; no reliable D call. The CDR3 loop spans 11 amino acids. The germline V and J ends were trimmed by 6 bases and 4 bases, with 7 bases remaining between them. The CDR3 sequence is CASRNLYEQYF. CDR3 nucleotide sequence: TGTGCCAGCAGGAACCTGTACGAGCAGTACTTC.

This clonotype was seen a handful of times. The chain recombines TRBV28 with TRBJ2-5; 8 bases map to TRBD1. Per the germline V gene, CDR1 is MDHEN and CDR2 is SYDVKM. J gave up 5 bases and V 3 bases, and 8 bases lay outside the gene matches. The CDR3 contains 15 residues. CDR3 sequence: CASSLNGQGEETQYF. CDR3 DNA sequence: TGTGCCAGCAGTTTGAATGGACAGGGCGAGGAGACCCAGTACTTC.

By sample share, this clonotype is medium-sized. The chain is built from TRBV6-5 and TRBJ1-5; 8 bases align to TRBD1. Per germline, CDR1 MNHEY and CDR2 SVGAGI. The CDR3 loop spans 14 amino acids. The V and J ends lost 5 bases and 7 bases, in that order; junction bases with no gene match: 7. Here the CDR3 DNA reads TGTGCCAGCAGTGTGACGACAGGGGACCAGCCCCAGCATTTT. This translates into CASSVTTGDQPQHF.

This clonotype has a single count. One end of the junction is discordant with germline, which a read error may explain. The chain uses TRBV6-1 and TRBJ2-2; 7 bases match TRBD2. Germline assignment: CDR1 MNHNS and CDR2 SASEGT. There are 16 residues in the CDR3. This CDR3 is CASSDSREGDTWELFF. For the CDR3, the DNA is TGTGCCAGCAGTGACTCCAGGGAGGGTGACACCTGGGAGCTGTTTTTT.

The chain combines TRBV5-4 with TRBJ2-5, with 13 bases lining up with TRBD2. With 4 bases clipped from V and 5 bases from J, the junction kept 5 bases outside the gene matches. The CDR3 consists of 15 residues. The germline CDR1 and CDR2 sequences are SGHNT and YYREEE (reference sequence). The CDR3 here is CASSRTSGSGETQYF. The DNA of the CDR3 is TGTGCCAGCAGCCGGACTAGCGGGAGTGGGGAGACCCAGTACTTC. The full variable domain, with the rest looked up from reference TRBV5-4 and TRBJ2-5, is ETGVTQSPTHLIKTRGQQVTLRCSSQSGHNTVSWYQQALGQGPQFIFQYYREEENGRGNFPPRFSGLQFPNYSSELNVNALELDDSALYLCASSRTSGSGETQYFGPGTRLLVL.

Details on this clonotype: Likely a read error: the CDR3 ends without its conserved phenylalanine or tryptophan. The V call is TRBV12-3 or TRBV12-4, the J call TRBJ2-7; 15 nucleotides match TRBD2. The V gene end was trimmed by 5 bases and the J gene end by 7 bases; junction bases not matched to a gene: 6. The CDR3 length is 15 residues. CDR3 protein: CASSGLAGGLGEQYL. CDR3 coding DNA: TGTGCCAGCAGTGGACTAGCGGGAGGGCTTGGTGAGCAGTACCTC.

A few counts support this clonotype. This chain joins TRBV20-1 and TRBJ2-2; the D gene is possibly TRBD2 (6 bases). Trimming took 1 base from V and 2 from J, leaving 14 bases between them. The germline gives CDR1 DFQATT, CDR2 SNEGSKA (reference sequence). The CDR3 runs 16 residues. The CDR3 protein is CSARAGTPTNTGELFF. CDR3 nucleotide sequence: TGCAGTGCTAGAGCCGGGACTCCAACCAACACCGGGGAGCTGTTTTTT.